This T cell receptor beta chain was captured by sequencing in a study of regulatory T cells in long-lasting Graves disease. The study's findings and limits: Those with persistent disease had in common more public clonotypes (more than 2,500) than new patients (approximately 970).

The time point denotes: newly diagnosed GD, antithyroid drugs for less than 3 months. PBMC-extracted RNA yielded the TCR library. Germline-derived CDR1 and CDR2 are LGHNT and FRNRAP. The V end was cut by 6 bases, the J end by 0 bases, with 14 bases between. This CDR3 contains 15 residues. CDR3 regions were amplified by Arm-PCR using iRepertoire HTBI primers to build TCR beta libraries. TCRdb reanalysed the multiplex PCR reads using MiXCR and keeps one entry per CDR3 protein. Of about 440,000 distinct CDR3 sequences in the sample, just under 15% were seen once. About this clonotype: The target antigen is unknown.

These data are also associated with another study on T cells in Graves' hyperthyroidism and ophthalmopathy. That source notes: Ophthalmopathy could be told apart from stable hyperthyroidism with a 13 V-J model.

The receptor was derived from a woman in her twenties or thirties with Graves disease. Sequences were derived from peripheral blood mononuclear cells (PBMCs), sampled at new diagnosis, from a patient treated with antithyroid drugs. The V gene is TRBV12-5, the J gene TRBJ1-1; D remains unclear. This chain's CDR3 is CASGAVDIVNTEAFF. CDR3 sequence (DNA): TGTGCTAGTGGAGCCGTCGACATAGTGAACACTGAAGCTTTCTTT.